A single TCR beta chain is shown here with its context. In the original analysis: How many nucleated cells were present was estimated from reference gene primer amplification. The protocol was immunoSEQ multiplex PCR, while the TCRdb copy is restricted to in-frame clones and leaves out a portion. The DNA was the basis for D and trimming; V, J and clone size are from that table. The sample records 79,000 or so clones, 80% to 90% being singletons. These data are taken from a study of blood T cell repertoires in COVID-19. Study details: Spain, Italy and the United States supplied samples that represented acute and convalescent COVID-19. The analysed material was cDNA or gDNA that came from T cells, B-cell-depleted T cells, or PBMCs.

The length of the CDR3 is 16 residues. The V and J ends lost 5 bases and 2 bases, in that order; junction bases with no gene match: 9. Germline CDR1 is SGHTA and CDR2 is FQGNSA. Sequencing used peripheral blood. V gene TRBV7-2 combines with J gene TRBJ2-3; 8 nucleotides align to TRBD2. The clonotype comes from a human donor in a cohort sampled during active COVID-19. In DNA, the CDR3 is TGTGCCAGCAGCGGGCTAGCGGGCACCGCCACAGATACGCAGTATTTT. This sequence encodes CASSGLAGTATDTQYF. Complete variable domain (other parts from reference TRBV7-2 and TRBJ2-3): GAGVSQSPSNKVTEKGKDVELRCDPISGHTALYWYRQSLGQGLEFLIYFQGNSAPDKSGLPSDRFSAERTGGSVSTLTIQRTQQEDSAVYLCASSGLAGTATDTQYFGPGTRLTVL.